This TCR beta chain was sequenced in a study of blood T cell repertoires in COVID-19 (TCRdb year 2020). In the study overall: The collaborator samples originated in the United States, Italy and Spain and spanned the acute and convalescent phases of COVID-19. The prospective study material was composed of cDNA or gDNA derived from T cells, B-cell-depleted T cells, or PBMCs. Deeply sampled blood TCRbeta repertoires from subjects exposed to, actively infected with, or recovered from COVID-19 were included in the dataset. The repertoires were released in a freely available public database intended as a resource for research on the immune response to SARS-CoV-2. The samples were drawn from two sources: the first 160 participants of the ongoing ImmuneRACE study, and 950 to 1,500 subjects contributed by 6 global collaborators. Sample metadata almost always included a de-identified subject ID, COVID-19 status, age in years and sex. Where available, HLA class I and class II types were obtained from metadata supplied by the sample provider rather than from assay-based typing. The paper's findings and limits, for the study overall: How much clinical and demographic metadata was included differed by source and by participant, and the metadata was provided uncurated.

About this clone itself: There is no known antigen for this receptor. Base qualities are not at hand, and no much larger clone is one base apart.

Enrolling through a virtual design, the prospective study's participants ranged in age from roughly 18 to 89 years and lived across 24 United States geographic areas. In the prospective study, participants were assigned to cohorts based on the clinical history participants reported in a screening survey and a study questionnaire. Recovered participants in ImmuneRACE Cohort 3 were defined as having two consecutive negative NP/OP PCR tests, clearance from a healthcare professional, or resolution of symptoms. In the prospective study, whole blood, serum and a nasopharyngeal or oropharyngeal swab were collected from each participant by mobile phlebotomists. Additional blood draws and questionnaires over an approximately 2-month period could optionally be provided by prospective study participants. Before DNA extraction, blood samples from the prospective study were shipped at room temperature or frozen.

From the cysteine up to the phenylalanine, the CDR3 has a length of 15 residues. CDR3 DNA is the only sequence kept; it has 45 bases, read in frame from the first base. The V and J ends are trimmed by 0 bases and 0 bases, leaving 10 bases between them. In the germline V gene, CDR1 corresponds to SGHRS and CDR2 to YFSETQ. TCRbeta CDR3 regions were amplified from genomic DNA by means of the immunoSEQ Assay, a bias-controlled multiplex PCR. In the authors' own workflow: The number of nucleated cells in each sample was estimated from the amplification of reference gene primers within the assay. Sequence reads were collapsed and filtered to measure the absolute abundance of every unique TCRbeta CDR3 rearrangement. For each sample, productive Simpson clonality was calculated as the square root of Simpson's diversity index over productive rearrangements. TCRdb limited this immuneACCESS table to in-frame rearrangements with V and J called. A share of clones is missing; checked studies link under half to unresolved V genes, and the rest is unexplained. V and J calls and clone size follow that table, whereas D and trimming were derived from the DNA. The sample table holds about 200,000 clones, of which 65% to 85% were seen once. The leading ten clones occupy 7% to 9% of the sample.

The sample comprised PBMCs or T cells enriched from blood (not recorded which). The receptor comes from a man aged 40-55 years who had recovered from COVID-19. The V and J segments used are TRBV5-1 and TRBJ2-7; matching of 6 bases hints at TRBD2 as the D gene. Read as DNA, the sequence is TGCGCCAGCAGCTTGGGCGGAGGGGTCTCCTACGAGCAGTACTTC. Its coded protein is CASSLGGGVSYEQYF.